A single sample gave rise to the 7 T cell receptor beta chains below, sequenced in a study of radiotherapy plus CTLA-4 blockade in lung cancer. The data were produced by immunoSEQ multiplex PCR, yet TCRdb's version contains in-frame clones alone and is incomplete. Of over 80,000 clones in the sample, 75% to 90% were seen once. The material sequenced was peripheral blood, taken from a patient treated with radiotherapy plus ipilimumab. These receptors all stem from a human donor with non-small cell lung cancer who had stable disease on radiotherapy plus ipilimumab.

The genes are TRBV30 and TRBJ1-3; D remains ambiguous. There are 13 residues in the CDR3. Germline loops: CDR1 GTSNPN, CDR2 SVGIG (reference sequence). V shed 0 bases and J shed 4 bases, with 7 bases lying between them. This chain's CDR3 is CAWSVLGGNTIYF. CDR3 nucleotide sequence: TGTGCCTGGAGTGTACTAGGGGGAAACACCATATATTTT.

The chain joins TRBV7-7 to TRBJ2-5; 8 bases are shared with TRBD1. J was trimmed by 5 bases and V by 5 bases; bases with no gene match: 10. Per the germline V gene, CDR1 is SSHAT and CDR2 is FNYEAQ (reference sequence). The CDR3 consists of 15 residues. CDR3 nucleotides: TGTGCCAGCAGCCCAGGACAGGGTCAGCAGGAGACCCAGTACTTC. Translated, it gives CASSPGQGQQETQYF. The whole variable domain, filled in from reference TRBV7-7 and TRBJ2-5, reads GAGVSQSPRYKVTKRGQDVTLRCDPISSHATLYWYQQALGQGPEFLTYFNYEAQPDKSGLPSDRFSAERPEGSISTLTIQRTEQRDSAMYRCASSPGQGQQETQYFGPGTRLLVL.

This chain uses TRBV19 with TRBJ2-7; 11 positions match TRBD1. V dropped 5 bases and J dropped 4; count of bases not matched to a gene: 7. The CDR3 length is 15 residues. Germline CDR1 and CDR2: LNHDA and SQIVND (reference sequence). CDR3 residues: CASSYRTGGVYEQYF. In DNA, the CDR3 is TGTGCCAGTAGTTACCGGACAGGGGGCGTTTACGAGCAGTACTTC.

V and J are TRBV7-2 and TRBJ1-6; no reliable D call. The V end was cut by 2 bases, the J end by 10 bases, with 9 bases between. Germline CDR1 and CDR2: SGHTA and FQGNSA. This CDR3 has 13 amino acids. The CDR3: CASSLLGPSPLHF. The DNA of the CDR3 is TGTGCCAGCAGCTTATTAGGGCCATCACCCCTCCACTTT.

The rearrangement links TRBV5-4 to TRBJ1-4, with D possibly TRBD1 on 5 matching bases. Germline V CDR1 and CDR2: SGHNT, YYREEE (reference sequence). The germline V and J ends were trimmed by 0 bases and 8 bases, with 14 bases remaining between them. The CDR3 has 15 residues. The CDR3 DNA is TGTGCCAGCAGCTTGGGCGGGCAGGGAGGCGAAAAACTGTTTTTT. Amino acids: CASSLGGQGGEKLFF.

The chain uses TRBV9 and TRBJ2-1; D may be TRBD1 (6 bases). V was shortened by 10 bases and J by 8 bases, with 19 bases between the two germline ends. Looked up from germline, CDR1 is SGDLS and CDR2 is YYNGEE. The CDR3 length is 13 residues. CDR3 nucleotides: TGTGCCTCCGCAGGGGAGTTTGTCGATGAGCAGTTCTTC. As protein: CASAGEFVDEQFF.

DNA of the CDR3: TGTGCCAGCGAACGTGGCAGGAGAGGCACAGATACGCAGTATTTT. Protein sequence: CASERGRRGTDTQYF. This chain uses TRBV6-1 with TRBJ2-3; no firm D call. Per the germline V gene, CDR1 is MNHNS and CDR2 is SASEGT. Trimming removed 8 bases at V and 1 base at J, with 16 bases between. This CDR3 has 15 residues.